The sequence of this TCR beta chain was determined in a study of vaccination effects on CD4 cells after COVID-19. Whole-study findings and limits: Vaccine- and infection-induced clones showed marked clonal contraction late following vaccination.

Sequenced by immunoSEQ multiplex PCR; TCRdb stores in-frame clones only, minus some. The top ten clones hold 20% to 25% of a sample with some 14,000 clones, roughly 70% of them seen once. Within the ViraFEST assay, antigen-specific CD4+ T cells underwent expansion with viral peptide pools prior to sequencing. Once cultured for 10 days, the cells underwent separation to obtain CD4+ T cells. The cohort was immunized with two doses of either the BNT162b2 or mRNA-1273 vaccine. This CDR3 has 16 amino acids. V was shortened by 0 bases and J by 4 bases, with 15 bases between the two germline ends. Germline CDR1 and CDR2: MGHRA and YSYEKL. Turning to this clone: As yet, its antigen is unknown.

This chain connects TRBV4-1 to TRBJ1-2, with a tentative D call TRBD1 (5 bases). The TCR sequence derives from a human donor who received a COVID-19 vaccine. Sequenced here: CD4+ T cells from PBMCs cultured with HCoV-NL63 spike peptides, sampled after COVID-19 vaccination. The DNA of the CDR3 is TGCGCCAGCAGCCAAGATGTTCCAGGGACCCTCTATGGCTACACCTTC. It encodes CASSQDVPGTLYGYTF.